Following are 20 T cell receptor beta chains from one sample sequenced in a study of long-term antiretroviral therapy in people with HIV. An immunoSEQ assay, version v3.0, was performed at survey level. Produced via immunoSEQ multiplex PCR; TCRdb's table is partial and in-frame only. This table has 20,000 to 25,000 clones, under 90% appearing once. Sequenced material: unsorted PBMCs, taken 1.8 years before starting antiretroviral therapy. The receptor set was obtained from a woman in her twenties or thirties with HIV.

This rearrangement joins TRBV30 to TRBJ1-2; 9 bases agree with TRBD1. Germline assignment: CDR1 GTSNPN and CDR2 SVGIG (reference sequence). Unmatched junction bases numbered 1, after V lost 3 bases and J lost 2 bases. The CDR3 totals 13 residues. Here the CDR3 reads CAWRGQGNYGYTF. The CDR3 nucleotides are TGTGCCTGGAGGGGACAGGGAAACTATGGCTACACCTTC.

The J gene is TRBJ1-2, the V gene TRBV25-1; TRBD1 might be the D (5 bases). Germline lookup yields CDR1 MGHDK and CDR2 SYGVNS. V gave up 3 bases and J gave up 8 bases, with 19 bases separating them. The CDR3 runs to 15 residues. CDR3 DNA: TGTGCCAGCAGTGATCAAGGGGACCGGTTCGGAGGCTACACCTTC. Amino acids: CASSDQGDRFGGYTF.

V and J are TRBV6-1 and TRBJ2-2, with D tentatively TRBD2 (5 bases). This CDR3 is 15 amino acids long. CDR1 is MNHNS, CDR2 SASEGT, per germline. V was cut by 2 bases and J by 5 bases, with 12 bases left in between. CDR3 nucleotides: TGTGCCAGCAGTGAAATTCGGGGTTCAACCGGGGAGCTGTTTTTT. This encodes CASSEIRGSTGELFF.

In regard to this clone: Sequence at one end of the junction differs from germline and may be a read error. The chain combines TRBV5-6 with TRBJ2-2, with a tentative D call TRBD2 (5 bases). CDR1 is SGHDT and CDR2 is YYEEEE in the germline V gene. This CDR3 comprises 19 residues. The chain's CDR3 is CASSLAAISWQVEHRGAVF. The CDR3 DNA reads as TGTGCCAGCAGCTTGGCCGCGATTTCCTGGCAGGTGGAACACCGGGGAGCTGTTTTT.

As concerns this clone: Germline is not matched at one junction end, which may reflect a read error. This sequence joins TRBV7-3 and TRBJ1-1; 8 bases line up with TRBD1. Looked up from germline, CDR1 is SGHTA and CDR2 is FQGTGA. CDR3 length equals 14 residues. CDR3 in DNA: TGTGCCAGCACCTTAAGGGCAGGGGGCAGTGAAGCTTTCTTT. This translates into CASTLRAGGSEAFF.

The chain joins TRBV6-6 to TRBJ1-3, with TRBD1 as a possible D gene (5 bases). From germline, CDR1 is MNHNY and CDR2 SVGAGI (reference sequence). The ends were cut back, 4 bases at V and 0 bases at J, with 13 bases in the middle. This CDR3 region has 16 residues. CDR3 nucleotides: TGTGCCAGCAGTTTCCCGAAGAGGGGCTCTGGAAACACCATATATTTT. This codes for CASSFPKRGSGNTIYF.

The CDR3 bases are TGTGCCAGCAGCCCCTTAGGACAGGGTAACTATGGCTACACCTTC. As protein: CASSPLGQGNYGYTF. The chain employs TRBV7-9 and TRBJ1-2; 8 bases match TRBD1. Looked up from germline, CDR1 is SEHNR and CDR2 is FQNEAQ (reference sequence). V gave up 5 bases and J gave up 1 base; unmatched junction bases: 6. The CDR3 loop spans 15 amino acids.

The chain carries TRBV15 and TRBJ1-6; 7 bases agree with TRBD1. The CDR3 length is 14 residues. The V and J ends lost 5 bases and 7 bases, in that order; junction bases with no gene match: 5. Germline V gene lookup returns CDR1 LNHNV and CDR2 YYDKDF (reference sequence). CDR3 nucleotide sequence: TGTGCCACCAGCCAGAACAGGGGCAATTCACCCCTCCACTTT. Amino acids: CATSQNRGNSPLHF.

This chain links TRBV5-1 with TRBJ2-1, with 9 bases that match TRBD2. J gave up 2 bases and V 0 bases, and 6 bases lay outside the gene matches. This CDR3 has 17 amino acids. Germline CDR1 and CDR2: SGHRS and YFSETQ. CDR3 loop: CASSLVIGGGAYNEQFF. In nucleotides, the CDR3 is TGCGCCAGCAGCTTGGTTATTGGCGGGGGGGCCTACAATGAGCAGTTCTTC.

The chain combines TRBV18 with TRBJ1-2; D remains unclear. Germline-derived CDR1 and CDR2 are KGHSH and LQKENI. This CDR3 is 14 amino acids long. Trimming pared 3 bases from V and 4 bases from J, leaving 12 bases between. In nucleotides, the CDR3 is TGTGCCAGCTCACCCGAGGGCCCGGGCTATGGCTACACCTTC. It is translated as CASSPEGPGYGYTF.

This clone was seen a handful of times. The V and J genes are TRBV30 and TRBJ1-6; TRBD1 matches at 8 bases. Trimming cost V 1 base and J 9 bases; bases outside gene matches: 11. The CDR3 sequence is 16 residues long. The V gene's germline CDR1 is GTSNPN and CDR2 SVGIG (reference sequence). CDR3 in amino acids: CAWSGLGQGLTSPLHF. For the CDR3, the DNA is TGTGCCTGGAGTGGCCTAGGACAGGGTTTGACTTCACCCCTCCACTTT.

This clone has more than one count but fewer than ten. The V gene is TRBV4-1, the J gene TRBJ1-5, with 8 bases lining up with TRBD1. J lost 3 bases, V lost 2 bases, and 3 bases had no gene match. Per the germline V gene, CDR1 is MGHRA and CDR2 is YSYEKL. The CDR3 extends over 15 amino acids. DNA for the CDR3: TGCGCCAGCAGCCAACGCCAGGGGGCCAATCAGCCCCAGCATTTT. It specifies CASSQRQGANQPQHF.

This clone came up once. The V gene is TRBV19, the J gene TRBJ2-1; D gene uncertain. The CDR3 is made up of 12 amino acids. Germline CDR1 is LNHDA and CDR2 is SQIVND (reference sequence). Trimming removed 1 base from V and 7 bases from J, with 5 bases in between. The CDR3 DNA reads TGTGCCAGTAGTATAGTGGGGAATGAGCAGTTCTTC. It encodes CASSIVGNEQFF.

The chain couples TRBV27 to TRBJ1-1; D call uncertain. Trimming left V 8 bases short and J 5 bases short, with 12 bases between. The CDR3 is 12 amino acids. The germline V gene has CDR1 MNHEY and CDR2 SMNVEV (reference sequence). The CDR3 DNA sequence: TGTGCCAGCGGCGCCATCTCGACTGAAGCTTTCTTT. This translates into CASGAISTEAFF.

This chain joins TRBV5-8 and TRBJ2-2, with no clear D. V was pared by 4 bases and J by 4 bases, with 14 bases between. Germline V gene lookup returns CDR1 SGHTS and CDR2 YDEGEE. CDR3 size: 15 residues. The CDR3 region is CASSRSGESTGELFF. Written as DNA, the CDR3 is TGTGCCAGCAGCCGGAGTGGGGAAAGCACCGGGGAGCTGTTTTTT.

The chain employs TRBV11-2 and TRBJ1-1; D remains ambiguous. Per germline, CDR1 SGHAT and CDR2 FQNNGV. Trimming removed 5 bases from V and 2 bases from J, with 12 bases in between. This CDR3 region has 14 residues. The CDR3 region has the DNA TGTGCCAGCAGCCCTTCAGTTAGAAACACTGAAGCTTTCTTT. Amino acid sequence: CASSPSVRNTEAFF.

For the CDR3, the DNA is TGTGCCAGCAGTTTGTGGGGTAGGGACACTGAAGCTTTCTTT. Its protein product is CASSLWGRDTEAFF. The chain carries TRBV6-6 and TRBJ1-1; D not certain. Trimming cost V 4 bases and J 3 bases, with 12 bases left between them. CDR1 and CDR2 (germline): MNHNY, SVGAGI (reference sequence). The CDR3 is 14 amino acids.

The chain is built from TRBV15 and TRBJ2-6; D remains unclear. The CDR3 is 17 amino acids. The V gene lost 6 bases and the J gene lost 0 bases, with 15 bases spanning the gap. In germline, CDR1 is LNHNV, CDR2 YYDKDF (reference sequence). CDR3 bases: TGTGCCACCAGGGGTCGGCAGCACCTCTCTGGGGCCAACGTCCTGACTTTC. It translates to CATRGRQHLSGANVLTF.

This clone was observed a handful of times. The chain joins TRBV2 to TRBJ2-7; D is unresolved. The CDR3 contains 13 residues. Deletions cut 3 bases from V and 6 bases from J, with 12 bases between. Germline V CDR1 and CDR2: SNHLY, FYNNEI. CDR3: CASSEAFDTEQYV. The CDR3 coding sequence is TGTGCCAGCAGTGAGGCCTTCGACACCGAGCAGTACGTC.

The V and J genes are TRBV11-2 and TRBJ2-4; D might be TRBD2 (6 bases). The V gene's germline CDR1 is SGHAT and CDR2 FQNNGV. V shed 5 bases and J shed 8 bases, with 19 bases lying between them. The CDR3 has 15 residues. The CDR3 DNA sequence: TGTGCCAGCAGCCCATACGGTGTGACTAGTGACATTCAGTACTTC. Its protein product is CASSPYGVTSDIQYF.